The 14 T cell receptor beta chains reported below all come from one sample, sequenced in a study of T cell responses to AZD1222 COVID-19 vaccine. The data were produced by immunoSEQ multiplex PCR, yet TCRdb's version contains in-frame clones alone and is incomplete. The table includes under 70,000 clones, roughly three quarters detected once. Specimen: peripheral blood, collected 28 days after the second AZD1222 dose. The receptors here all came from an adult who received the AZD1222 COVID-19 vaccine.

The chain is built from TRBV4-2 and TRBJ2-5; TRBD2 is a possible D gene (7 bases). Trimming cost V 0 bases and J 2 bases, with 22 bases left between them. Germline V gene data show CDR1 as LGHNA and CDR2 as YNFKEQ. The CDR3 consists of 19 residues. The CDR3 DNA follows: TGTGCCAGCAGCCAAGATGGGGGCCGGGGCGGGGGATCTCAAGAGACCCAGTACTTC. Protein: CASSQDGGRGGGSQETQYF.

V usage is TRBV7-2 and J usage is TRBJ2-5; D possibly corresponds to TRBD2 (5 bases). Per germline, CDR1 SGHTA and CDR2 FQGNSA. The CDR3 runs 14 residues. Trimming shortened V by 1 base and J by 3 bases, and 9 bases separated the two germline ends. The CDR3 protein is CASSLVTGKETQYF. CDR3 DNA sequence: TGTGCCAGCAGCTTAGTTACGGGGAAAGAGACCCAGTACTTC.

This clone was observed a few times. The genes are TRBV18 and TRBJ1-5, with 10 bases identical to TRBD1. CDR3 length: 15 amino acids. Germline loops: CDR1 KGHSH, CDR2 LQKENI. V lost 3 bases to trimming and J lost 6 bases; unmatched junction nucleotides: 5. This CDR3 reads CASSPAGQGGQPQHF. For the CDR3, the DNA is TGTGCCAGCTCACCCGCAGGACAGGGGGGTCAGCCCCAGCATTTT.

This clone was picked up a small number of times. V is TRBV19 and J is TRBJ1-2; possibly TRBD1 for D (6 bases). CDR3 length: 14 amino acids. Trimming left V 7 bases short and J 5 bases short, with 17 bases between. Germline-derived CDR1 and CDR2 are LNHDA and SQIVND (reference sequence). The DNA of the CDR3 is TGTGCCAGTAATCTACCGGGACAAATTTATGGCTACACCTTC. It codes for CASNLPGQIYGYTF.

The rearrangement joins TRBV6-2 or TRBV6-3 to TRBJ1-2, with TRBD1 as a possible D gene (6 bases). Germline CDR1 is MNHEY and CDR2 is SVGEGT. The CDR3 is made up of 14 amino acids. V dropped 5 bases and J dropped 7 bases, with 17 bases sitting between them. CDR3 in amino acids: CASSLTGTVGGYTF. In nucleotides, the CDR3 is TGTGCCAGCAGTCTTACAGGGACTGTAGGTGGCTACACCTTC.

The chain couples TRBV7-9 to TRBJ1-6; the D is unclear. The length of the CDR3 is 15 residues. Germline V gene sequence: CDR1 SEHNR, CDR2 FQNEAQ (reference sequence). V gave up 2 bases and J gave up 7 bases, with 12 bases separating them. CDR3 nucleotide sequence: TGTGCCAGCAGCTTATCAAGCGGTACGAATTCACCCCTCCACTTT. Translated, it gives CASSLSSGTNSPLHF. The whole variable domain, filled in from reference TRBV7-9 and TRBJ1-6, reads DTGVSQNPRHKITKRGQNVTFRCDPISEHNRLYWYRQTLGQGPEFLTYFQNEAQLEKSRLLSDRFSAERPKGSFSTLEIQRTEQGDSAMYLCASSLSSGTNSPLHFGNGTRLTVT.

The J gene is TRBJ2-7, the V gene TRBV27; D remains unclear. The germline V gene encodes CDR1 MNHEY and CDR2 SMNVEV (reference sequence). Trimming stripped 5 bases from V and 2 bases from J, with 4 bases between. There are 11 residues in the CDR3. For the CDR3, the DNA is TGTGCCAGCAGTCCTACCTACGAGCAGTACTTC. Its protein is CASSPTYEQYF.

The rearrangement joins TRBV5-6 to TRBJ1-5; D not resolved. Trimming left V 1 base short and J 2 bases short, with 1 base between. Germline loops: CDR1 SGHDT, CDR2 YYEEEE. The CDR3 extends over 12 amino acids. CDR3 in amino acids: CASSLRNQPQHF. CDR3 nucleotide sequence: TGTGCCAGCAGCTTGCGCAATCAGCCCCAGCATTTT.

This rearrangement joins TRBV28 to TRBJ1-4; D might be TRBD1 (5 bases). Per germline, CDR1 MDHEN and CDR2 SYDVKM. V lost 5 bases to trimming and J lost 5 bases, with 12 bases between them. This CDR3 has 14 amino acids. Written as DNA, the CDR3 is TGTGCCAGCAGTATCTTCCGGGACAATGAAAAACTGTTTTTT. This gives the protein CASSIFRDNEKLFF.

This clone showed up just once. The V and J genes are TRBV28 and TRBJ1-1; TRBD1 might be the D (6 bases). The V gene's germline CDR1 is MDHEN and CDR2 SYDVKM. Deletions cut 6 bases from V and 1 base from J, with 15 bases between. This CDR3 has 15 amino acids. The CDR3 protein is CASRLPATGNTEAFF. The CDR3 region has the DNA TGTGCCAGCAGACTTCCCGCGACAGGGAACACTGAAGCTTTCTTT.

The rearrangement joins TRBV28 to TRBJ2-7; D uncertain. Germline-derived CDR1 and CDR2 are MDHEN and SYDVKM. The V and J ends lost 5 bases and 2 bases respectively, with 4 bases between them. The length of the CDR3 is 11 residues. CDR3 region: CASSGTYEQYF. The CDR3, as DNA: TGTGCCAGCAGTGGAACCTACGAGCAGTACTTC.

This sequence joins TRBV12-3 or TRBV12-4 and TRBJ1-4; D gene uncertain. The CDR3 has 12 residues. V shed 3 bases and J shed 7 bases, with 6 bases lying between them. The CDR3 loop reads CASSFVGEKLFF. CDR3 in DNA: TGTGCCAGCAGTTTCGTAGGTGAAAAACTGTTTTTT.

The chain combines TRBV9 with TRBJ1-6; D uncertain. From germline, CDR1 is SGDLS and CDR2 YYNGEE. Trimming removed 0 bases at V and 6 bases at J, with 10 bases between. The CDR3 contains 15 residues. The CDR3 sequence: CASSVAVSVNSPLHF. In nucleotides, the CDR3 is TGTGCCAGCAGCGTAGCCGTATCAGTTAATTCACCCCTCCACTTT.

The V gene is TRBV13, the J gene TRBJ2-3, with D perhaps matching TRBD1 (5 bases). Germline loops: CDR1 PRHDT, CDR2 FYEKMQ (reference sequence). V was trimmed by 0 bases and J by 12 bases, leaving 10 bases between them. The length of the CDR3 is 12 residues. The CDR3 is CASSLGLRGQYF. CDR3 in DNA: TGTGCCAGCAGCTTAGGGCTAAGGGGTCAGTATTTT.